This T cell receptor beta chain originates from a study of cytomegalovirus exposure and HLA in healthy donors. General observations from the study: Looking again later, the authors saw that most CMV-associated TCR beta chains seemed HLA-restricted. Certain sequence variants were highly shared and formed a cluster, and this cluster was likely a sequencing artifact. Productive rates of about 87% or about 30% were seen for most TCR beta V segments in an earlier analysis.

It was healthy bone marrow donors who served as donors. The CDR3 contains 15 residues. V dropped 2 bases and J dropped 3 bases, with 14 bases sitting between them. The germline V gene has CDR1 MNHNS and CDR2 SASEGT. About this clone itself: Its antigen remains unknown.

The study ran its PCR with 60 Vbeta and 13 Jbeta primers. Here immunoSEQ multiplex PCR was the method, and the copy in TCRdb shows in-frame clones only, minus some. Of some 57,000 clones listed, 70% to 90% are singletons. The specimen was PBMCs. The rearrangement uses TRBV6-1 and TRBJ2-7; a weak D match, TRBD1 (6 bases). This sequence originates from a man younger than 40 in good health and CMV-seropositive. The CDR3 DNA follows: TGTGCCAGCAGTGAATTGGTGACAGGTAACTACGAGCAGTACTTC. Protein sequence: CASSELVTGNYEQYF.